The rows below give T cell receptor beta chains drawn from one sample of a study of cytomegalovirus exposure and HLA in healthy donors. Repertoires were generated with immunoSEQ multiplex PCR, while TCRdb's copy carries only in-frame clones and drops some. The sample holds more than 150,000 clones; 65% to 85% are singletons and the top ten take around 3.2%. Source material: PBMCs. Source of these receptors: a woman in her forties or fifties in good health and CMV-seropositive. The CDR3 runs from the conserved cysteine through the conserved F or W. D genes are given only for firm matches. A row's size may be missing; if present it is once, few, many or a size class.

j_call: TRBJ1-6; d_call: TRBD1; v_call: TRBV29-1; clone_size: -; cdr3_aa: CSAGTGGNSPLHF; cdr3_nt: TGCAGCGCCGGGACAGGGGGCAATTCACCCCTCCACTTT
j_call: TRBJ2-3; d_call: -; v_call: TRBV5-1; clone_size: once; cdr3_aa: CASSLEGRTDTQYF; cdr3_nt: TGCGCCAGCAGCTTGGAAGGGAGGACAGATACGCAGTATTTT
j_call: TRBJ1-3; d_call: TRBD1; v_call: TRBV11-2; clone_size: once; cdr3_aa: CASSLRTGAVNTIYF; cdr3_nt: TGTGCCAGCAGCTTACGGACAGGGGCTGTAAACACCATATATTTT
j_call: TRBJ1-2; d_call: -; v_call: TRBV19; clone_size: -; cdr3_aa: CASSIGAAVFGYTF; cdr3_nt: TGTGCCAGTAGTATAGGGGCAGCGGTGTTTGGCTACACCTTC
j_call: TRBJ1-3; d_call: -; v_call: TRBV6-1; clone_size: -; cdr3_aa: CASSDLTDSGNTIYF; cdr3_nt: TGTGCCAGCAGTGACCTGACAGATTCCGGAAACACCATATATTTT
j_call: TRBJ1-2; d_call: -; v_call: TRBV5-6; clone_size: -; cdr3_aa: CASSRLAGEGYTF; cdr3_nt: TGTGCCAGCAGCCGGCTAGCCGGGGAAGGCTACACCTTC
j_call: TRBJ2-1; d_call: -; v_call: TRBV7-7; clone_size: -; cdr3_aa: CASSLARNDNEQFF; cdr3_nt: TGTGCTAGCAGCTTAGCGCGGAATGACAATGAGCAGTTCTTC
j_call: TRBJ2-7; d_call: TRBD1; v_call: TRBV5-6; clone_size: -; cdr3_aa: CASSLGPGTVIYEQYF; cdr3_nt: TGTGCCAGCAGCTTGGGGCCGGGGACAGTAATATACGAGCAGTACTTC
j_call: TRBJ2-7; d_call: -; v_call: TRBV5-1; clone_size: -; cdr3_aa: CASSLSVDSGEQYF; cdr3_nt: TGCGCCAGCAGCCTATCAGTGGACTCCGGCGAGCAGTACTTC
j_call: TRBJ2-1; d_call: TRBD1; v_call: TRBV7-2; clone_size: -; cdr3_aa: CASSLDRGGYNEQFF; cdr3_nt: TGTGCCAGCAGCCTGGACAGGGGAGGCTACAATGAGCAGTTCTTC
j_call: TRBJ2-7; d_call: -; v_call: TRBV28; clone_size: few; cdr3_aa: CASYGDFGVYAYEQYF; cdr3_nt: TGTGCCAGCTACGGGGATTTTGGGGTTTACGCCTACGAGCAGTACTTC
j_call: TRBJ1-1; d_call: -; v_call: TRBV5-8; clone_size: -; cdr3_aa: CASSFVTGQNTEAFF; cdr3_nt: TGTGCCAGCAGCTTTGTGACAGGCCAGAACACTGAAGCTTTCTTT
j_call: TRBJ1-4; d_call: -; v_call: TRBV4-1; clone_size: -; cdr3_aa: CASSQGKGGAREKLFF; cdr3_nt: TGCGCCAGCAGCCAAGGGAAGGGGGGGGCGCGCGAAAAACTGTTTTTT
j_call: TRBJ1-1; d_call: -; v_call: TRBV5-8; clone_size: few; cdr3_aa: CASSLGAVNTEAFF; cdr3_nt: TGTGCCAGCAGCTTGGGTGCAGTGAACACTGAAGCTTTCTTT
j_call: TRBJ2-7; d_call: TRBD1; v_call: TRBV27; clone_size: -; cdr3_aa: CASSLEAGGYEQYF; cdr3_nt: TGTGCCAGCAGTTTGGAGGCAGGGGGCTACGAGCAGTACTTC
j_call: TRBJ2-5; d_call: -; v_call: TRBV29-1; clone_size: -; cdr3_aa: CSVGDWEETQYF; cdr3_nt: TGCAGCGTTGGGGACTGGGAAGAGACCCAGTACTTC
j_call: TRBJ2-6; d_call: -; v_call: TRBV4-2; clone_size: -; cdr3_aa: CASSQEGSGGDSGANVLTF; cdr3_nt: TGTGCCAGCAGCCAAGAAGGTAGCGGCGGAGACTCTGGGGCCAACGTCCTGACTTTC
j_call: TRBJ1-1; d_call: -; v_call: TRBV19; clone_size: -; cdr3_aa: CASSLHRENTEAFF; cdr3_nt: TGTGCCAGTAGTCTACACAGGGAGAACACTGAAGCTTTCTTT
j_call: TRBJ1-1; d_call: TRBD1; v_call: TRBV11-3; clone_size: -; cdr3_aa: CASSQQGTSSEAFF; cdr3_nt: TGTGCCAGCAGCCAACAGGGGACGAGCAGTGAAGCTTTCTTT
j_call: TRBJ2-7; d_call: -; v_call: TRBV11-2; clone_size: -; cdr3_aa: CASSLGARSYEQYF; cdr3_nt: TGTGCCAGCAGCTTAGGTGCCAGGTCCTACGAGCAGTACTTC
j_call: TRBJ2-3; d_call: TRBD2; v_call: TRBV7-2; clone_size: -; cdr3_aa: CASSLSPGGGDTQYF; cdr3_nt: TGTGCCAGCAGCTTAAGTCCGGGAGGTGGAGATACGCAGTATTTT
j_call: TRBJ1-4; d_call: -; v_call: TRBV7-2; clone_size: -; cdr3_aa: CASSLVRQNEKLFF; cdr3_nt: TGTGCCAGCAGCTTAGTGAGACAGAATGAAAAACTGTTTTTT
j_call: TRBJ1-2; d_call: -; v_call: TRBV6-5; clone_size: -; cdr3_aa: CASSYHQGGISYGYTF; cdr3_nt: TGTGCCAGCAGTTACCACCAGGGAGGGATTTCCTATGGCTACACCTTC
j_call: TRBJ1-3; d_call: TRBD1; v_call: TRBV7-8; clone_size: once; cdr3_aa: CASSFRTGRSGNTIYF; cdr3_nt: TGTGCCAGCAGCTTTCGGACAGGGCGCTCTGGAAACACCATATATTTT
j_call: TRBJ2-5; d_call: TRBD2; v_call: TRBV10-3; clone_size: -; cdr3_aa: CAISESSGRHQETQYF; cdr3_nt: TGTGCCATCAGTGAGTCTAGCGGGAGACACCAAGAGACCCAGTACTTC
j_call: TRBJ2-5; d_call: -; v_call: TRBV4-2; clone_size: -; cdr3_aa: CASRGGGRDIQETQYF; cdr3_nt: TGTGCCAGCAGAGGAGGAGGACGGGACATCCAAGAGACCCAGTACTTC
j_call: TRBJ1-6; d_call: TRBD1; v_call: TRBV11-3; clone_size: once; cdr3_aa: CASRLDRVGNSPLHF; cdr3_nt: TGTGCCAGCAGATTGGACAGGGTTGGTAATTCACCCCTCCACTTT